This is a list of T cell receptor beta chains from one sample in a study of blood T cell repertoires in COVID-19. Generated by immunoSEQ multiplex PCR, the TCRdb table keeps only in-frame clones and is missing some. The data hold 100,000 to 150,000 clones, with around four fifths observed a single time. The sample comprised peripheral blood. The receptors here all came from a man aged 60 to 69 with acute or convalescent COVID-19. The CDR3 runs from the conserved cysteine through the conserved F or W. D genes are given only for firm matches. Size is stated for part of the rows, as once, few or many counts, or as a class when the clone is expanded.

TRBD1 | TRBJ1-1 | TRBV5-1 | few | CASKAWTGENTEAFF | TGCGCCAGCAAGGCGTGGACAGGAGAAAACACTGAAGCTTTCTTT
TRBD2 | TRBJ2-7 | TRBV27 | . | CASSQIAGGFGEQYF | TGTGCCAGCAGTCAAATAGCGGGAGGCTTTGGCGAGCAGTACTTC
. | TRBJ1-2 | TRBV24-1 | . | CATSETGRRGYTF | TGTGCCACCAGTGAGACAGGTCGTAGGGGCTACACCTTC
TRBD2 | TRBJ2-2 | TRBV27 | few | CASSLLRVGLAGWGTGELFF | TGTGCCAGCAGCCTGCTTAGAGTCGGACTAGCGGGATGGGGGACCGGGGAGCTGTTTTTT
. | TRBJ2-6 | TRBV4-2 | once | CASSQPSGEGAANVLTF | TGTGCCAGCAGCCAGCCTTCGGGAGAGGGGGCGGCCAACGTCCTGACTTTC
. | TRBJ2-2 | TRBV27 | . | CASSSVRVRDTGELFF | TGTGCCAGCAGTTCCGTTCGGGTTCGAGACACCGGGGAGCTGTTTTTT
. | TRBJ1-4 | TRBV5-1 | . | CASSFSGPNEKLFF | TGCGCCAGCAGCTTTTCCGGTCCTAATGAAAAACTGTTTTTT
TRBD2 | TRBJ2-3 | TRBV5-1 | . | CASSLDILAITDTQYF | TGCGCCAGCAGCTTGGATATACTAGCGATAACAGATACGCAGTATTTT
TRBD1 | TRBJ2-1 | TRBV19 | . | CASSMGGTGQNEQFF | TGTGCCAGTAGTATGGGGGGGACAGGGCAAAATGAGCAGTTCTTC
. | TRBJ1-3 | TRBV30 | . | CAWISGFGNTIYF | TGTGCCTGGATTTCGGGGTTCGGAAACACCATATATTTT
TRBD2 | TRBJ2-1 | TRBV4-1 | . | CASSQISGSSYNEQFF | TGCGCCAGCAGCCAGATAAGCGGGAGCTCCTACAATGAGCAGTTCTTC
. | TRBJ1-4 | TRBV18 | . | CASSLGQLATNEKLFF | TGTGCCAGCTCTCTCGGACAGCTAGCAACTAATGAAAAACTGTTTTTT
TRBD2 | TRBJ2-7 | TRBV28 | . | CASSASGEPTYEQYF | TGTGCCAGCAGTGCTAGCGGAGAACCCACCTACGAGCAGTACTTC
TRBD2 | TRBJ2-5 | TRBV9 | . | CASSVGQVAGGRRETQYF | TGTGCCAGCAGCGTAGGTCAGGTAGCGGGAGGTCGTCGAGAGACCCAGTACTTC
TRBD1 | TRBJ2-2 | TRBV6-4 | . | CASSDLGAGGTGELFF | TGTGCCAGCAGTGACTTGGGGGCAGGGGGCACCGGGGAGCTGTTTTTT
. | TRBJ1-2 | TRBV30 | . | CAWTTGGHGYTF | TGTGCCTGGACTACAGGTGGTCATGGCTACACCTTC
TRBD2 | TRBJ2-5 | TRBV6-5 | . | CASTQSGNQETQYF | TGTGCCAGCACCCAAAGCGGGAACCAAGAGACCCAGTACTTC
. | TRBJ2-2 | TRBV7-9 | . | CASSSSSNTGELFF | TGTGCCAGCAGCTCGAGTTCGAACACCGGGGAGCTGTTTTTT
TRBD1 | TRBJ1-6 | TRBV27 | . | CASSLDRVGSPLHF | TGTGCCAGCAGTTTAGACAGGGTTGGATCACCCCTCCACTTT
TRBD1 | TRBJ1-1 | TRBV7-3 | . | CASSLQGADTEAFF | TGTGCCAGCAGCCTACAGGGGGCGGACACTGAAGCTTTCTTT
. | TRBJ2-1 | TRBV6-4 | . | CASTARLLTYNEQFF | TGTGCCAGCACTGCGCGGCTCTTGACCTACAATGAGCAGTTCTTC
. | TRBJ1-1 | TRBV13 | . | CASSLSTGLFTEAFF | TGTGCCAGCAGCTTGTCGACAGGATTGTTCACTGAAGCTTTCTTT
TRBD2 | TRBJ2-7 | TRBV7-8 | . | CASSPRGAGGYEQYF | TGTGCCAGCAGCCCGCGAGGAGCGGGGGGCTACGAGCAGTACTTC
. | TRBJ2-2 | TRBV28 | . | CASSLWGGYNTGELFF | TGTGCCAGCAGTTTATGGGGGGGATATAACACCGGGGAGCTGTTTTTT
. | TRBJ2-3 | TRBV5-5 | . | CASSLPAVSTDTQYF | TGTGCCAGCAGCTTGCCGGCGGTTAGCACAGATACGCAGTATTTT
. | TRBJ1-4 | TRBV28 | . | CASSSREGWEKLFF | TGTGCCAGCAGTTCCCGGGAGGGGTGGGAAAAACTGTTTTTT
. | TRBJ1-2 | TRBV5-8 | once | CASSLTQGYYGYTF | TGTGCCAGCAGCTTGACTCAGGGGTACTATGGCTACACCTTC
TRBD1 | TRBJ1-2 | TRBV29-1 | once | CSGGTGASYGYTF | TGCAGCGGGGGGACAGGAGCCTCGTATGGCTACACCTTC
TRBD1 | TRBJ1-2 | TRBV5-1 | . | CASSFSRGDYGYTF | TGCGCCAGCAGCTTTAGCAGGGGGGACTATGGCTACACCTTC
TRBD1 | TRBJ1-5 | TRBV5-1 | . | CASSPGQDNQPQHF | TGCGCCAGCAGCCCCGGACAGGACAATCAGCCCCAGCATTTT
TRBD1 | TRBJ1-4 | TRBV28 | . | CASSLFGQGATNEKLFF | TGTGCCAGCAGTTTATTTGGGCAGGGGGCAACTAATGAAAAACTGTTTTTT
TRBD2 | TRBJ2-1 | TRBV3-1/TRBV3-2 | . | CASSQDPSGRINEQFF | TGTGCCAGCAGCCAAGATCCTAGCGGGAGGATCAATGAGCAGTTCTTC
. | TRBJ2-1 | TRBV7-2 | . | CASSSEQGYNEQFF | TGTGCCAGCAGCTCTGAACAGGGTTACAATGAGCAGTTCTTC
. | TRBJ2-2 | TRBV3-1/TRBV3-2 | . | CASSPQGAGELFF | TGTGCCAGCAGCCCACAGGGTGCCGGGGAGCTGTTTTTT
. | TRBJ1-5 | TRBV7-2 | . | CASSEVRDQPQHF | TGTGCCAGCAGCGAAGTCAGGGATCAGCCCCAGCATTTT
. | TRBJ2-2 | TRBV7-9 | . | CASSMGTGITGELFF | TGTGCCAGCAGCATGGGAACAGGGATAACCGGGGAGCTGTTTTTT
. | TRBJ1-2 | TRBV6-5 | . | CASSYKGRGYGYTF | TGTGCCAGCAGTTACAAGGGCCGGGGCTATGGCTACACCTTC
TRBD2 | TRBJ2-7 | TRBV15 | . | CATSSQLAGGSYEQYF | TGTGCCACCAGCAGTCAACTAGCGGGAGGATCCTACGAGCAGTACTTC
. | TRBJ2-7 | TRBV12-3/TRBV12-4 | . | CASSLPSTGQYF | TGTGCCAGCAGTTTACCCTCTACTGGGCAGTACTTC
. | TRBJ1-1 | TRBV28 | . | CASSLLGLDAFF | TGTGCCAGCAGTTTGCTGGGGCTGGATGCTTTCTTT
. | TRBJ2-3 | TRBV2 | . | CASIPGSDTQYF | TGTGCCAGCATTCCAGGGTCAGATACGCAGTATTTT